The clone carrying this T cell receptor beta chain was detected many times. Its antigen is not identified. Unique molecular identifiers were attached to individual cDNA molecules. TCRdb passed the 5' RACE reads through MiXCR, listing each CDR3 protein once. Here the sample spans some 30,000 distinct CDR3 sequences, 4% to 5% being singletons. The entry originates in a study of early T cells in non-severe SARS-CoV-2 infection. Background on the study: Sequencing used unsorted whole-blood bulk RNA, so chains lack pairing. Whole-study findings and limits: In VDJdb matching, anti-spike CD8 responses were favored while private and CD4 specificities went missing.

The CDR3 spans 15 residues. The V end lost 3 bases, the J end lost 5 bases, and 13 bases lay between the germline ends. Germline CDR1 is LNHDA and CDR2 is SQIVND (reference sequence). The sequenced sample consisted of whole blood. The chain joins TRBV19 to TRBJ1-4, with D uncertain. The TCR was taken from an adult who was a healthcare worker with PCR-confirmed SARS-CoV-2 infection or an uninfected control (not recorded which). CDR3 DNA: TGTGCCAGTAGTATGGCCCATCGGGCGAATGAAAAACTGTTTTTT. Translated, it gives CASSMAHRANEKLFF.